This T cell receptor beta chain derives from a study of identical twins. For this clonotype: Its specificity is unknown.

Findings of the study overall: Partly confounded zero-insertion analyses could result from invariant MAIT and iNKT cells.

Germline-derived CDR1 and CDR2 are MDHEN and SYDVKM. With 5 bases clipped from V and 3 bases from J, the junction kept 9 bases outside the gene matches. This CDR3 region has 16 residues. In TCRdb, the 5' RACE reads were re-called with MiXCR into one record per CDR3 protein. The sample consists of hundreds of thousands of distinct CDR3 sequences, 8.5% to 9% of them appearing once. These same data were also listed under a study on yellow fever vaccine responses in identical twins. From that study: It has been reported that, in twins, the vaccine T cell response seemed partly convergent and partly personalized.

The source is a woman in her late teens or twenties in good health. The sequenced sample consisted of PBMCs. The V and J genes are TRBV28 and TRBJ2-1, with TRBD1 matching over 8 bases. The CDR3 coding sequence is TGTGCCAGCAGTGCTCAAACAGGGGGAAACTACAATGAGCAGTTCTTC. Translation gives CASSAQTGGNYNEQFF.